The 30 T cell receptor beta chains given below trace back to one sample, sequenced in a study of response to subunit inactivated influenza vaccine. TCRdb redid the calling of the RT-PCR reads with MiXCR, one entry per CDR3 protein. The sample carries 800,000 to 1,000,000 distinct CDR3 sequences, 21% recorded once. Material: PBMCs from blood, obtained less than 6 days after vaccination. These receptors came from a man aged 50-59 years who received an inactivated influenza vaccine.

This clonotype showed up just a few times. The genes are TRBV6-5 and TRBJ1-2, with D uncertain. CDR3 length: 13 residues. Trimming took off 5 bases at V and 1 base at J, with 8 bases between the two ends. Germline CDR1 and CDR2: MNHEY and SVGAGI. The CDR3 DNA reads as TGTGCCAGCAGTACCCGGAATAACTATGGCTACACCTTC. It is translated as CASSTRNNYGYTF.

The genes are TRBV2 and TRBJ2-7; 9 bases are a match to TRBD1. V shed 7 bases and J 4 bases; nucleotides not matched to a gene: 8. Germline lookup yields CDR1 SNHLY and CDR2 FYNNEI. The CDR3 extends over 14 amino acids. This CDR3 reads CASNSGTGSYEQYF. For the CDR3, the DNA is TGTGCCAGCAACTCCGGGACAGGGTCGTACGAGCAGTACTTC.

The V call is TRBV5-4, the J call TRBJ2-7, with 8 bases aligning to TRBD2. From germline, CDR1 is SGHNT and CDR2 YYREEE (reference sequence). V shed 2 bases, J shed 7 bases, and the junction held 8 bases outside the gene matches. The CDR3 is made up of 14 amino acids. The CDR3 loop is CASSFHGLAGEQYF. CDR3 nucleotide sequence: TGTGCCAGCAGCTTTCATGGACTAGCAGGGGAGCAGTACTTC.

This chain uses TRBV3-1 with TRBJ2-1; TRBD2 aligns across 10 bases. The CDR3 contains 16 residues. Unmatched junction bases numbered 12, after V lost 7 bases and J lost 6 bases. In germline, CDR1 is LGHDT, CDR2 YNNKEL (reference sequence). CDR3 sequence: CASTPKGLASFNEQFF. The CDR3 DNA is TGTGCCAGCACCCCGAAGGGACTAGCGAGCTTCAATGAGCAGTTCTTC.

This clonotype was seen only a few times. The genes are TRBV7-9 and TRBJ2-7, with 7 bases matching TRBD1. This CDR3 is built from 14 residues. The junction had 4 bases not matched to a gene; V was cut back by 5 bases and J by 0 bases. Per germline, CDR1 SEHNR and CDR2 FQNEAQ (reference sequence). The CDR3 is CASSMTGNSYEQYF. CDR3 in DNA: TGTGCCAGCAGCATGACAGGGAACTCCTACGAGCAGTACTTC.

This clonotype was seen repeatedly, ten times or more. V gene TRBV20-1 combines with J gene TRBJ1-2; TRBD1 matches at 8 bases. The V segment lost 1 base and the J segment 7 bases; nucleotides outside the gene matches: 11. Looked up from germline, CDR1 is DFQATT and CDR2 is SNEGSKA (reference sequence). The CDR3 extends over 15 amino acids. This CDR3 is CSARGGTTGASGYTF. Written as DNA, the CDR3 is TGCAGTGCTAGAGGCGGGACGACAGGGGCGAGTGGCTACACCTTC.

This chain joins TRBV18 and TRBJ2-1, with 9 nucleotides matching TRBD2. The CDR3 is made up of 16 amino acids. Germline V gene data show CDR1 as KGHSH and CDR2 as LQKENI. J gave up 5 bases and V 3 bases, and 8 bases lay outside the gene matches. The CDR3: CASSPDSGSWDNEQFF. The DNA of the CDR3 is TGTGCCAGCTCACCGGATAGCGGGAGTTGGGACAATGAGCAGTTCTTC.

A few counts support this clonotype. The genes are TRBV7-6 and TRBJ2-4, with D tentatively TRBD1 (6 bases). Germline V lookup: CDR1 SGHVS, CDR2 FNYEAQ. CDR3 length equals 14 residues. V was trimmed by 1 base and J by 9 bases, leaving 13 bases between them. The chain's CDR3 is CASSLEYGGSIQYF. The DNA for the CDR3 is TGTGCCAGCAGCTTAGAATATGGGGGCTCCATTCAGTACTTC. The variable domain in full, with the rest retrieved from reference TRBV7-6 and TRBJ2-4, is GAGVSQSPRYKVTKRGQDVALRCDPISGHVSLYWYRQALGQGPEFLTYFNYEAQQDKSGLPNDRFSAERPEGSISTLTIQRTEQRDSAMYRCASSLEYGGSIQYFGAGTRLSVL.

At least ten counts were recorded for this clonotype. V gene TRBV12-3 or TRBV12-4 combines with J gene TRBJ2-2; D gene ambiguous. The CDR3 covers 12 residues. The V gene lost 6 bases and the J gene lost 2 bases, with 4 bases spanning the gap. CDR3 residues: CASRRNTGELFF. CDR3 bases: TGTGCCAGCAGGAGAAACACCGGGGAGCTGTTTTTT.

The table lists this clonotype with many counts. CDR3 in DNA: TGTGCCAGCACATTCGGGACAGGCAACAATGAGCAGTTCTTC. It encodes CASTFGTGNNEQFF. The chain carries TRBV12-3 or TRBV12-4 and TRBJ2-1; 8 positions match TRBD1. This CDR3 spans 14 amino acids. After removal of 7 bases from V and 5 bases from J, the junction contained 7 bases not matched to a gene.

This clonotype has ten or more counts. The chain employs TRBV19 and TRBJ1-5; D is perhaps TRBD1 (5 bases). There are 15 residues in the CDR3. The V gene's germline CDR1 is LNHDA and CDR2 SQIVND (reference sequence). Deletions cut 6 bases from V and 3 bases from J, with 15 bases between. DNA for the CDR3: TGTGCCAGTAGACCCTCGCGGGACTCCAATCAGCCCCAGCATTTT. Translation gives CASRPSRDSNQPQHF.

The chain uses TRBV28 and TRBJ2-7; the D is unclear. CDR1 and CDR2 (germline): MDHEN, SYDVKM. The CDR3 loop spans 15 amino acids. V was shortened by 5 bases and J by 3 bases, with 17 bases between the two germline ends. The CDR3 bases are TGTGCCAGCAGTAGTCAAGCAGTGCCCCACTACGAGCAGTACTTC. This sequence encodes CASSSQAVPHYEQYF.

V is TRBV28 and J is TRBJ1-2, with TRBD1 as a possible D gene (5 bases). The CDR3 is 14 amino acids. CDR1 is MDHEN and CDR2 is SYDVKM in the germline V gene. The V and J ends lost 6 bases and 4 bases respectively, with 15 bases between them. DNA for the CDR3: TGTGCCAGCAGCAGGGACGGAGGTGGCTATGGCTACACCTTC. Its protein product is CASSRDGGGYGYTF.

This clonotype has a handful of counts. The V call is TRBV29-1, the J call TRBJ2-5; 10 nucleotides align to TRBD1. Unmatched junction bases numbered 8, after V lost 5 bases and J lost 5 bases. The germline CDR1 and CDR2 sequences are SQVTM and ANQGSEA. This CDR3 is built from 14 residues. This chain's CDR3 is CSVRQGAGAETQYF. The CDR3 DNA reads TGCAGCGTTAGACAGGGGGCCGGGGCGGAGACCCAGTACTTC.

This clonotype came up a few times. This chain links TRBV5-6 with TRBJ2-4, with D tentatively TRBD1 or TRBD2 (6 bases each). CDR1 is SGHDT, CDR2 YYEEEE, per germline. The length of the CDR3 is 17 residues. Trimming pared 1 base from V and 5 bases from J, leaving 19 bases between. This chain's CDR3 is CASSLWGANRFQNIQYF. In DNA form, the CDR3 reads TGTGCCAGCAGCTTGTGGGGGGCTAACCGTTTCCAAAACATTCAGTACTTC.

J is TRBJ2-7 and V is TRBV5-5, with 7 bases that match TRBD2. Losses at the gene ends were 4 bases for V and 2 bases for J; bases not matched to a gene: 12. The CDR3 is 16 amino acids. Looked up from germline, CDR1 is SGHKS and CDR2 is YYEKEE (reference sequence). The CDR3 DNA is TGTGCCAGCAGCATGGGGGGGTTACCAGGAGCCTACGAGCAGTACTTC. Its protein is CASSMGGLPGAYEQYF.

The gene calls are TRBV7-9 and TRBJ1-2, with a weak D call TRBD1 (6 bases). The CDR3 covers 14 residues. The V gene lost 1 base and the J gene lost 3 bases, with 9 bases spanning the gap. Germline V CDR1 and CDR2: SEHNR, FQNEAQ (reference sequence). CDR3 residues: CASSLVGGHYGYTF. The CDR3 DNA is TGTGCCAGCAGCTTAGTAGGGGGGCACTATGGCTACACCTTC.

This clonotype was counted many times. V gene TRBV5-5 combines with J gene TRBJ2-5; D gene uncertain. The germline V gene has CDR1 SGHKS and CDR2 YYEKEE (reference sequence). Trimming took off 1 base at V and 5 bases at J, with 9 bases between the two ends. This CDR3 has 13 residues. CDR3 region: CASSLLGVETQYF. Written as DNA, the CDR3 is TGTGCCAGCAGCTTGTTGGGCGTGGAGACCCAGTACTTC.

The V and J genes are TRBV4-3 and TRBJ1-5, with unresolved D. V was trimmed by 6 bases and J by 4 bases, leaving 16 bases between them. The CDR3 totals 15 residues. CDR1 LGHNA and CDR2 YSLEER come from the germline V gene. CDR3 amino acids: CASSSDPGGNQPQHF. The CDR3 nucleotides are TGCGCCAGCAGTTCGGACCCCGGAGGGAATCAGCCCCAGCATTTT.

The rearrangement joins TRBV28 to TRBJ2-1, with D possibly being TRBD2 (5 bases). The germline gives CDR1 MDHEN, CDR2 SYDVKM. V was shortened by 8 bases and J by 3 bases, with 14 bases between the two germline ends. The CDR3 length is 14 residues. The CDR3 loop reads CASAARGRYNEQFF. CDR3 bases: TGTGCCAGCGCAGCACGGGGTCGCTACAATGAGCAGTTCTTC.

There are many counts of this clonotype. The CDR3 is CASSLSVTDYTDTQYF. The CDR3 bases are TGTGCCAGCAGCCTAAGTGTCACCGACTACACAGATACGCAGTATTTT. V is TRBV7-2 and J is TRBJ2-3; a possible D gene is TRBD2 (5 bases). CDR1 and CDR2 from the germline V gene are SGHTA and FQGNSA. The CDR3 covers 16 residues. Trimming removed 5 bases at V and 2 bases at J, with 17 bases between.

This clonotype was seen a few times. The chain links TRBV14 to TRBJ2-1; 14 bases match TRBD2. The germline V gene encodes CDR1 SGHDN and CDR2 FVKESK. J lost 9 bases, V lost 4 bases, and 11 bases had no gene match. The CDR3 has 17 residues. The chain's CDR3 is CASSPLKGLAGEVEQFF. Here the CDR3 DNA reads TGTGCCAGCAGCCCCCTAAAGGGACTAGCGGGGGAAGTTGAGCAGTTCTTC.

The chain employs TRBV6-5 and TRBJ2-7, with a tentative D call TRBD1 (6 bases). This CDR3 contains 14 residues. The germline V and J ends were trimmed by 6 bases and 2 bases, with 14 bases remaining between them. The V gene's germline CDR1 is MNHEY and CDR2 SVGAGI. CDR3 region: CASSYGTSPYEQYF. CDR3 DNA sequence: TGTGCCAGCAGCTATGGGACAAGTCCCTACGAGCAGTACTTC.

This clonotype occurred a few times. This chain joins TRBV20-1 and TRBJ2-1; 14 bases line up with TRBD2. V lost 5 bases to trimming and J lost 7 bases; unmatched junction nucleotides: 4. The CDR3 extends over 14 amino acids. Germline CDR1 is DFQATT and CDR2 is SNEGSKA (reference sequence). CDR3 region: CSAHWTSGGNEQFF. CDR3 DNA sequence: TGCAGTGCTCATTGGACTAGCGGGGGGAATGAGCAGTTCTTC.

The chain is built from TRBV6-5 and TRBJ1-1, with 7 nucleotides matching TRBD1. The CDR3 runs to 14 residues. The ends lost 0 bases at V and 4 bases at J; junction bases unmatched: 2. Germline assignment: CDR1 MNHEY and CDR2 SVGAGI. CDR3: CASSYSGGITEAFF. The CDR3, as DNA: TGTGCCAGCAGTTACTCAGGGGGCATCACTGAAGCTTTCTTT.

This clonotype was counted between two and nine times. This chain links TRBV29-1 with TRBJ1-4; 9 nucleotides align to TRBD1. Germline V gene sequence: CDR1 SQVTM, CDR2 ANQGSEA. V gave up 6 bases and J gave up 14 bases; unmatched junction bases: 7. This CDR3 contains 11 residues. The CDR3 DNA follows: TGCAGCGTCGGATTGGGACAGGGCCTGTTTTTT. Protein: CSVGLGQGLFF.

This clonotype has more than one count but fewer than ten. The gene calls are TRBV20-1 and TRBJ1-1; D might be TRBD1 (5 bases). V was pared by 2 bases and J by 4 bases, with 14 bases between. Germline CDR1 and CDR2: DFQATT and SNEGSKA (reference sequence). The CDR3 totals 14 residues. The chain's CDR3 is CSARRGGGTTEAFF. The CDR3 nucleotides read TGCAGTGCTAGACGGGGCGGGGGAACCACTGAAGCTTTCTTT.

This clonotype was found once. The chain links TRBV10-1 to TRBJ2-3, with 8 bases identical to TRBD2. CDR1 WNHNN and CDR2 SYGVQD come from the germline V gene (reference sequence). V was clipped by 2 bases and J by 3 bases; unmatched bases: 10. The CDR3 has 17 residues. The CDR3 reads CASSERGGPVITDTQYF. CDR3 nucleotide sequence: TGCGCCAGCAGTGAGCGGGGGGGCCCGGTTATTACAGATACGCAGTATTTT.

This chain links TRBV29-1 with TRBJ2-5; D ambiguous. Trimming took 0 bases from V and 4 from J, leaving 9 bases between them. CDR3 length equals 13 residues. CDR1 is SQVTM and CDR2 is ANQGSEA in the germline V gene. The CDR3 nucleotides are TGCAGCGTTGAAGATGGCCTGCGAGAGACCCAGTACTTC. It yields the protein CSVEDGLRETQYF.

V gene TRBV20-1 combines with J gene TRBJ2-7; the D is unclear. Germline V gives CDR1 DFQATT, CDR2 SNEGSKA (reference sequence). The CDR3 runs 12 residues. V was cut by 7 bases and J by 0 bases, with 10 bases left in between. The CDR3 sequence: CSVRKPSYEQYF. The DNA of the CDR3 is TGCAGTGTTCGCAAACCCTCCTACGAGCAGTACTTC.